The clone carrying this T cell receptor (beta chain) was recorded only once. Its antigen is still unknown. This specimen belongs to a study of T cell responses to AZD1222 COVID-19 vaccine. About the study: Second-dose groups at about 4 or about 12 weeks were pooled.

The study, taken as a whole, reports: The repertoires were collected only after the peak T cell response.

Libraries were prepared by immunoSEQ multiplex PCR; TCRdb keeps only in-frame clonotypes and omits some of them. The table has under 130,000 clones, 92% seen once. Germline loops: CDR1 KGHDR, CDR2 SFDVKD. Trimming removed 5 bases at V and 4 bases at J, with 19 bases between. This CDR3 is built from 16 residues. The TCR originated in an adult in good health. The J gene is TRBJ1-1, the V gene TRBV24-1, with D perhaps TRBD1 (5 bases). The source material was peripheral blood, sampled on day 0 of AZD1222 vaccination. The CDR3 DNA reads as TGTGCCACCAGTGTGTGGACACGGGCTCGGGTCACTGAAGCTTTCTTT. Translating it yields CATSVWTRARVTEAFF.